These 32 T cell receptor beta chains share one sample of origin, sequenced in a study of T cell responses to AZD1222 COVID-19 vaccine. Here immunoSEQ multiplex PCR was the method, and the copy in TCRdb shows in-frame clones only, minus some. The sample records about 130,000 clones, around 87% being singletons. The material was peripheral blood, obtained on day 0 of AZD1222 vaccination. The receptors originated from an adult in good health.

This sequence joins TRBV19 and TRBJ2-7, with D possibly matching TRBD1 (5 bases). The CDR3 covers 15 residues. V was clipped by 4 bases and J by 2 bases, with 15 bases between them. The germline CDR1 and CDR2 sequences are LNHDA and SQIVND (reference sequence). The CDR3 nucleotides are TGTGCCAGTAGTACCCCTACTCAGGGCGCCTACGAGCAGTACTTC. Protein: CASSTPTQGAYEQYF.

CDR3 in amino acids: CSVRGIQETQYF. Written as DNA, the CDR3 is TGCAGCGTTCGGGGAATCCAAGAGACCCAGTACTTC. The chain combines TRBV29-1 with TRBJ2-5; weak D call: TRBD2 (5 bases). CDR3 length: 12 residues. V gave up 5 bases and J gave up 1 base, with 8 bases separating them. The germline gives CDR1 SQVTM, CDR2 ANQGSEA.

This clone was counted a few times. This chain's CDR3 is CASSLVGTGEEKLFF. The CDR3 DNA reads TGCGCCAGCAGCTTGGTCGGGACAGGAGAGGAAAAACTGTTTTTT. The J gene is TRBJ1-4, the V gene TRBV5-1, with 8 bases lining up with TRBD1. V dropped 0 bases and J dropped 8; count of bases not matched to a gene: 6. The CDR3 loop spans 15 amino acids. Germline V lookup: CDR1 SGHRS, CDR2 YFSETQ. The whole variable domain, remainder taken from reference TRBV5-1 and TRBJ1-4, is KAGVTQTPRYLIKTRGQQVTLSCSPISGHRSVSWYQQTPGQGLQFLFEYFSETQRNKGNFPGRFSGRQFSNSRSEMNVSTLELGDSALYLCASSLVGTGEEKLFFGSGTQLSVL.

The chain couples TRBV7-8 to TRBJ1-2; TRBD1 matches at 10 bases. CDR1 is SGHVS and CDR2 is FQNEAQ in the germline V gene. This CDR3 comprises 16 residues. With V trimmed by 4 bases and J by 2 bases, 7 bases remained unmatched. The CDR3 spells CASSSTPGQGNYGYTF. CDR3 DNA sequence: TGTGCCAGCAGCTCCACGCCGGGACAGGGGAACTATGGCTACACCTTC.

This clone was counted a few times. V gene TRBV7-2 combines with J gene TRBJ2-5, with a tentative D call TRBD2 (5 bases). The CDR3 sequence is 15 residues long. Germline CDR1 and CDR2: SGHTA and FQGNSA. Trimming cost V 5 bases and J 7 bases, with 20 bases left between them. The CDR3 sequence is CASSPDLVATGTQYF. CDR3 DNA sequence: TGTGCCAGCAGCCCTGATCTTGTAGCGACCGGGACCCAGTACTTC.

This chain's CDR3 is CASSPQSGGPSDTQYF. The DNA of the CDR3 is TGTGCCAGCAGTCCTCAGAGCGGGGGGCCATCAGATACGCAGTATTTT. The chain carries TRBV11-2 and TRBJ2-3, with 9 nucleotides matching TRBD2. The CDR3 totals 16 residues. After removal of 6 bases from V and 4 bases from J, the junction contained 11 bases not matched to a gene. CDR1 is SGHAT, CDR2 FQNNGV, per germline.

This clone came up once. The V and J genes are TRBV27 and TRBJ1-5; D gene unclear. Germline V gene sequence: CDR1 MNHEY, CDR2 SMNVEV (reference sequence). V was cut by 0 bases and J by 4 bases, with 16 bases left in between. This CDR3 has 17 residues. As DNA, the CDR3 is TGTGCCAGCAGTTTATCCGGCTGGGGAGAAGGGAATCAGCCCCAGCATTTT. Its protein is CASSLSGWGEGNQPQHF.

The V and J genes are TRBV11-2 and TRBJ2-2; possible D gene TRBD2, 5 bases. The CDR3 consists of 14 residues. The V end lost 4 bases, the J end lost 6 bases, and 12 bases lay between the germline ends. CDR1 SGHAT and CDR2 FQNNGV come from the germline V gene. The CDR3 DNA follows: TGTGCCAGCAGCTCAATCATCGGGGCCGGGGAGCTGTTTTTT. Its protein is CASSSIIGAGELFF.

V is TRBV28 and J is TRBJ2-7; D unresolved. Trimming took off 5 bases at V and 6 bases at J, with 8 bases between the two ends. This CDR3 region has 11 residues. Germline-derived CDR1 and CDR2 are MDHEN and SYDVKM. CDR3 in amino acids: CASSPLSEQYF. DNA for the CDR3: TGTGCCAGCAGTCCCCTTAGCGAGCAGTACTTC.

The chain employs TRBV7-2 and TRBJ1-2, with a weak D call TRBD1 (6 bases). The CDR3 spans 14 residues. Germline V lookup: CDR1 SGHTA, CDR2 FQGNSA. Trimming stripped 6 bases from V and 1 base from J, with 12 bases between. CDR3 amino acids: CASRKQGVNYGYTF. The CDR3, as DNA: TGTGCCAGCAGGAAACAGGGTGTTAACTATGGCTACACCTTC.

The rearrangement links TRBV7-9 to TRBJ1-5; 9 bases are shared with TRBD1. Germline loops: CDR1 SEHNR, CDR2 FQNEAQ (reference sequence). The CDR3 runs 17 residues. The ends lost 5 bases at V and 4 bases at J; junction bases unmatched: 12. The CDR3 loop is CASSDPGQGFENQPQHF. The CDR3 DNA reads as TGTGCCAGCAGCGACCCGGGACAGGGATTTGAGAATCAGCCCCAGCATTTT.

J is TRBJ1-2 and V is TRBV7-3, with 7 bases matching TRBD1. The CDR3 is made up of 14 amino acids. Germline CDR1 reads SGHTA; CDR2 reads FQGTGA. The junction had 8 bases not matched to a gene; V was cut back by 3 bases and J by 7 bases. DNA for the CDR3: TGTGCCAGCAGCTTGACAGGGCCCTGGGGTGGCTACACCTTC. Translated: CASSLTGPWGGYTF.

J is TRBJ2-3 and V is TRBV6-2 or TRBV6-3, with 7 bases fitting TRBD1. Germline V gives CDR1 MNHEY, CDR2 SVGEGT. The CDR3 runs to 16 residues. The junction had 12 bases not matched to a gene; V was cut back by 2 bases and J by 7 bases. In nucleotides, the CDR3 is TGTGCCAGCAGTTACCCCCCGGGACAGTTAGGCAATACGCAGTATTTT. Translation: CASSYPPGQLGNTQYF.

This chain uses TRBV30 with TRBJ2-1; weak D call: TRBD2 (6 bases). This CDR3 region has 13 residues. From germline, CDR1 is GTSNPN and CDR2 SVGIG (reference sequence). V was shortened by 0 bases and J by 6 bases, with 9 bases between the two germline ends. The CDR3 region is CAWSVAGFNEQFF. The CDR3, as DNA: TGTGCCTGGAGTGTGGCGGGATTCAATGAGCAGTTCTTC.

This clone was counted between two and nine times. The chain links TRBV29-1 to TRBJ1-1; a possible D gene is TRBD1 (6 bases). V was shortened by 8 bases and J by 2 bases, with 18 bases between the two germline ends. Germline CDR1 reads SQVTM; CDR2 reads ANQGSEA. CDR3 length: 14 residues. The CDR3 DNA reads as TGCAGCTCACTGCGCCTCGGGGGCAACACTGAAGCTTTCTTT. It translates to CSSLRLGGNTEAFF. The entire variable domain, with the rest obtained from reference TRBV29-1 and TRBJ1-1, is as follows: SAVISQKPSRDICQRGTSLTIQCQVDSQVTMMFWYRQQPGQSLTLIATANQGSEATYESGFVIDKFPISRPNLTFSTLTVSNMSPEDSSIYLCSSLRLGGNTEAFFGQGTRLTVV.

This clone has only a few counts. The chain joins TRBV3-1 (or the pseudogene TRBV3-2) to TRBJ1-1; TRBD1 agrees at 8 bases. The CDR3 has 14 residues. Germline V gene data show CDR1 as LGHDT and CDR2 as YNNKEL (reference sequence). Trimming removed 4 bases from V and 3 bases from J; junction bases left unmatched: 4. The CDR3 nucleotides read TGTGCCAGCAGCCCACAGGGGGGGGACACTGAAGCTTTCTTT. Amino acid sequence: CASSPQGGDTEAFF.

The CDR3 coding sequence is TGTGCCAGCGGTTGGGGGGGGGAGACCCAGTACTTC. Translation: CASGWGGETQYF. V and J are TRBV11-1 and TRBJ2-5; 7 bases match TRBD2. Trimming removed 8 bases from V and 5 bases from J; junction bases left unmatched: 5. CDR3 length: 12 amino acids. The germline gives CDR1 SGHAT, CDR2 FQDESV (reference sequence).

The chain carries TRBV28 and TRBJ2-5; TRBD1 is a possible D gene (6 bases). The germline V gene has CDR1 MDHEN and CDR2 SYDVKM. The CDR3 contains 13 residues. V gave up 5 bases and J gave up 7 bases, with 14 bases separating them. DNA for the CDR3: TGTGCCAGCAGTGTCAACAGGGTTTGGACCCAGTACTTC. This codes for CASSVNRVWTQYF.

V and J are TRBV28 and TRBJ1-4; D possibly corresponds to TRBD1 (5 bases). Trimming shortened V by 5 bases and J by 6 bases, and 16 bases separated the two germline ends. CDR1 MDHEN and CDR2 SYDVKM come from the germline V gene. The CDR3 runs to 15 residues. The CDR3 protein is CASSVQDSVDEKLFF. CDR3 bases: TGTGCCAGCAGTGTACAGGATTCGGTAGATGAAAAACTGTTTTTT. Drawing the rest from reference TRBV28 and TRBJ1-4, the complete variable domain is DVKVTQSSRYLVKRTGEKVFLECVQDMDHENMFWYRQDPGLGLRLIYFSYDVKMKEKGDIPEGYSVSREKKERFSLILESASTNQTSMYLCASSVQDSVDEKLFFGSGTQLSVL.

V and J are TRBV28 and TRBJ2-7; D gene unclear. Germline CDR1 MDHEN, CDR2 SYDVKM. The CDR3 spans 12 residues. V was trimmed by 2 bases and J by 1 base, leaving 3 bases between them. The CDR3 sequence: CASSLASYEQYF. The CDR3 DNA sequence: TGTGCCAGCAGTTTAGCTTCCTACGAGCAGTACTTC.

V is TRBV5-1 and J is TRBJ2-5, with 10 nucleotides matching TRBD1. CDR1 and CDR2 (germline): SGHRS, YFSETQ. V shed 4 bases and J 5 bases; nucleotides not matched to a gene: 5. The CDR3 runs 14 residues. CDR3 residues: CASSRGQGTETQYF. CDR3 DNA sequence: TGCGCCAGCAGCAGGGGACAGGGGACTGAGACCCAGTACTTC.

V usage is TRBV11-2 and J usage is TRBJ1-2; a weak D match, TRBD1 (5 bases). V dropped 5 bases and J dropped 4 bases, with 11 bases sitting between them. CDR1 SGHAT and CDR2 FQNNGV come from the germline V gene. This CDR3 is built from 13 residues. The CDR3 nucleotides are TGTGCCAGCAGCCCAGGGTTTCGCTATGGCTACACCTTC. This encodes CASSPGFRYGYTF.

This clone was detected once. The chain is built from TRBV28 and TRBJ2-1, with D possibly matching TRBD2 (6 bases). CDR3 length: 13 residues. Trimming removed 11 bases from V and 12 bases from J, with 23 bases in between. CDR1 is MDHEN and CDR2 is SYDVKM in the germline V gene. CDR3 nucleotides: TGTGCCGTCGGGACTCCCACTACCGCGTCGCAGTTCTTC. Translated: CAVGTPTTASQFF. Supplemented by reference TRBV28 and TRBJ2-1, the full variable domain reads DVKVTQSSRYLVKRTGEKVFLECVQDMDHENMFWYRQDPGLGLRLIYFSYDVKMKEKGDIPEGYSVSREKKERFSLILESASTNQTSMYLCAVGTPTTASQFFGPGTRLTVL.

This chain links TRBV7-9 with TRBJ1-5; tentative D call: TRBD1 (5 bases). Germline V gene lookup returns CDR1 SEHNR and CDR2 FQNEAQ (reference sequence). V lost 1 base and J 6 bases, leaving 10 bases between the germline ends. This CDR3 has 14 residues. CDR3 nucleotide sequence: TGTGCCAGCAGCTTAGTCGGTGGGGGTCAGCCCCAGCATTTT. Amino acids: CASSLVGGGQPQHF.

This rearrangement joins TRBV5-1 to TRBJ2-1, with D tentatively TRBD1 (6 bases). Trimming removed 0 bases at V and 5 bases at J, with 9 bases between. Germline V gene sequence: CDR1 SGHRS, CDR2 YFSETQ. The CDR3 totals 14 residues. CDR3: CASSLDRVDNEQFF. The DNA of the CDR3 is TGCGCCAGCAGCTTGGACAGGGTAGACAATGAGCAGTTCTTC.

This clone has a handful of counts. V and J are TRBV27 and TRBJ2-1; D tentatively reads TRBD1 or TRBD2 (5 bases each). This CDR3 has 13 amino acids. Germline-derived CDR1 and CDR2 are MNHEY and SMNVEV (reference sequence). V lost 6 bases and J 7 bases, leaving 13 bases between the germline ends. The CDR3 DNA is TGTGCCAGCAGCCAAGGGACGGTTAATGAGCAGTTCTTC. Translating it yields CASSQGTVNEQFF.

This sequence joins TRBV5-4 and TRBJ1-1; 10 nucleotides line up with TRBD1. CDR3 length: 17 amino acids. V trimming: 0 bases; J trimming: 0 bases; junction bases outside the gene matches: 5. Per the germline V gene, CDR1 is SGHNT and CDR2 is YYREEE (reference sequence). CDR3 protein: CASSLGQGANMNTEAFF. In DNA, the CDR3 is TGTGCCAGCAGCTTGGGACAGGGGGCTAATATGAACACTGAAGCTTTCTTT.

This clone was recorded only once. The rearrangement joins TRBV19 to TRBJ2-5; D may be TRBD2 (5 bases). Trimming stripped 6 bases from V and 3 bases from J, with 11 bases between. The germline V gene encodes CDR1 LNHDA and CDR2 SQIVND (reference sequence). The CDR3 extends over 13 amino acids. The chain's CDR3 is CASSRSSKETQYF. The CDR3 coding sequence is TGTGCCAGTAGCCGATCTAGCAAAGAGACCCAGTACTTC. Supplemented by reference TRBV19 and TRBJ2-5, the full variable domain reads DGGITQSPKYLFRKEGQNVTLSCEQNLNHDAMYWYRQDPGQGLRLIYYSQIVNDFQKGDIAEGYSVSREKKESFPLTVTSAQKNPTAFYLCASSRSSKETQYFGPGTRLLVL.

The chain has TRBV9 and TRBJ2-7; D remains unclear. V was trimmed by 1 base and J by 2 bases, leaving 16 bases between them. This CDR3 region has 16 residues. Germline V CDR1 and CDR2: SGDLS, YYNGEE. This CDR3 is CASSVPRQNLTYEQYF. In nucleotides, the CDR3 is TGTGCCAGCAGCGTACCCAGGCAAAACTTAACCTACGAGCAGTACTTC.

The chain has TRBV7-2 and TRBJ2-5; 11 bases align to TRBD2. After removal of 5 bases from V and 3 bases from J, the junction contained 8 bases not matched to a gene. The germline V gene has CDR1 SGHTA and CDR2 FQGNSA. The CDR3 extends over 16 amino acids. DNA of the CDR3: TGTGCCAGCAGCCCGTGGGTAGCGGGGGGGGAAGAGACCCAGTACTTC. It yields the protein CASSPWVAGGEETQYF.

The chain uses TRBV28 and TRBJ2-2, with D possibly matching TRBD2 (5 bases). V was shortened by 3 bases and J by 6 bases, with 8 bases between the two germline ends. Germline V lookup: CDR1 MDHEN, CDR2 SYDVKM. The CDR3 contains 13 residues. CDR3 DNA: TGTGCCAGCAGTTTCGGGGATCCCGGGGAGCTGTTTTTT. Translation gives CASSFGDPGELFF.

The chain has TRBV13 and TRBJ1-3, with no clear D. This CDR3 contains 15 residues. Deletions cut 4 bases from V and 3 bases from J, with 13 bases between. Per the germline V gene, CDR1 is PRHDT and CDR2 is FYEKMQ (reference sequence). The CDR3, as DNA: TGTGCCAGCAGCTCCGACGAAGGGTATGGAAACACCATATATTTT. As protein: CASSSDEGYGNTIYF.